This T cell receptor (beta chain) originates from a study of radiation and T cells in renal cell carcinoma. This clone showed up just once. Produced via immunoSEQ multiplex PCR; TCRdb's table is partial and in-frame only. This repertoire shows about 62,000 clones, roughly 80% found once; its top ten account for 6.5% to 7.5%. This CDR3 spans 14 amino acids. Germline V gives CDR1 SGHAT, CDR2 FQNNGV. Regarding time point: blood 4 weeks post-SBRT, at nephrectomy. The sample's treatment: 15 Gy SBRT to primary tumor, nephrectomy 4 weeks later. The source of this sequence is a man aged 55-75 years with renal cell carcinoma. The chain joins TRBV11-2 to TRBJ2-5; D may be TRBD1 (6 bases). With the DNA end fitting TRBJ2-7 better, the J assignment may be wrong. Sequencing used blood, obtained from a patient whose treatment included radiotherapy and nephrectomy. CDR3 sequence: CASSLTGSGYEQYF. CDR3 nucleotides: TGTGCCAGCAGCTTAACAGGGAGCGGCTACGAGCAGTACTTC.